This T cell receptor beta chain was sequenced in a study of Ad26.COV2.S vaccination and SARS-CoV-2 variants. The treatment here: some 20 received Ad26.COV2.S at low or high dose, single or two shots; 5 received placebo; per-sample allocation not given. Repertoires come from day 63 after the first vaccine or placebo injection. CDR1 is MRHNA and CDR2 is SNTAGT in the germline V gene. This CDR3 contains 13 residues. Trimming removed 0 bases at V and 4 bases at J, with 5 bases between. Clones were sequenced by immunoSEQ multiplex PCR, and TCRdb holds only the in-frame ones, with some missing. The sample lists more than 350,000 clones; roughly 90% were seen once.

The receptor was derived from a person aged 18-65 years who received the Ad26.COV2.S COVID-19 vaccine or a placebo. The V call is TRBV6-4, the J call TRBJ2-3; D remains unclear. The input for sequencing was peripheral blood, taken in a trial of Ad26.COV2.S vaccine versus placebo. The CDR3 sequence is CASSDSISDTQYF. As DNA, the CDR3 is TGTGCCAGCAGTGACTCGATCTCAGATACGCAGTATTTT.